This T cell receptor (beta chain) was recorded in a study of response to subunit inactivated influenza vaccine. Overall study results and limits: Authors suggested each seasonal flu vaccination may recruit only limited numbers of new T cells.

Comment on this clonotype: Its specificity is not known.

One entry per CDR3 protein results from TCRdb running MiXCR on the RT-PCR reads. The top ten clones hold about 25% of a sample with around 190,000 distinct CDR3 sequences, about 15% of them seen once. The sequence was collected from a man aged 50-59 years who received an inactivated influenza vaccine. The material was CD8+ T cells sorted from PBMCs, obtained more than 4 days after vaccination.

DNA of the CDR3: TGTGCCAGCAGCCGAATCGACGCTACTAGCACAGATACGCAGTATTTT. This gives the protein CASSRIDATSTDTQYF. The chain uses TRBV12-3 or TRBV12-4 and TRBJ2-3; D gene ambiguous. V was cut by 6 bases and J by 0 bases, with 16 bases left in between. CDR3 length: 16 amino acids.